The sequence of this TCR beta chain was determined in a study of blood T cell repertoires in COVID-19. Overall study context: COVID-19 samples from acute and convalescent phases originated in the United States, Italy and Spain.

Membership in each cohort depended on participant-reported clinical history. Per the germline V gene, CDR1 is MNHEY and CDR2 is SMNVEV (reference sequence). The CDR3 has 14 residues. Trimming left V 3 bases short and J 0 bases short, with 6 bases between. The repertoire was sequenced with immunoSEQ multiplex PCR; TCRdb's copy has only in-frame clones and lacks some. The table includes hundreds of thousands of clones, almost 90% detected once. V usage is TRBV27 and J usage is TRBJ1-3, with TRBD1 as a possible D gene (6 bases). Input material: PBMCs or T cells enriched from blood (not recorded which). The clonotype comes from a man in his thirties or forties who had been exposed to COVID-19. The CDR3 here is CASSFRGSGNTIYF. The CDR3 DNA reads as TGTGCCAGCAGTTTCAGGGGCTCTGGAAACACCATATATTTT.